Listed here are 3 T cell receptor beta chains from one sample, sequenced in a study of cytomegalovirus exposure and HLA in healthy donors. The PCR contained 60 Vbeta and 13 Jbeta primers. Some clones are missing from TCRdb's copy, which holds only in-frame ones; the method was immunoSEQ multiplex PCR. Here the sample spans 150,000 to 200,000 clones, 75% to 85% being singletons. Sequencing was carried out using PBMCs. The receptors originated from a woman aged 25 to 39 in good health and CMV-seropositive.

The chain uses TRBV4-2 and TRBJ2-5; 11 nucleotides align to TRBD2. CDR3 size: 17 residues. Germline loops: CDR1 LGHNA, CDR2 YNFKEQ. V lost 1 base, J lost 7 bases, and 11 bases stayed unmatched. The DNA of the CDR3 is TGTGCCAGCAGCCAAGTTAGCGGGGGGGCCGGAGGAGGGACCCAGTACTTC. Residues: CASSQVSGGAGGGTQYF.

The rearrangement uses TRBV2 and TRBJ2-3; TRBD2 might be the D (5 bases). Germline lookup yields CDR1 SNHLY and CDR2 FYNNEI. The ends were cut back, 4 bases at V and 1 base at J, with 12 bases in the middle. CDR3 length equals 15 residues. The CDR3 DNA reads as TGTGCCAGCAGTGTCCGGGGATTGGGCACAGATACGCAGTATTTT. Translated: CASSVRGLGTDTQYF.

Remarks on this clone: Compared with germline, one end of the junction differs, possibly owing to a read error. This sequence joins TRBV19 and TRBJ1-5; D unresolved. This CDR3 has 15 residues. The germline gives CDR1 LNHDA, CDR2 SQIVND (reference sequence). DNA for the CDR3: TGTGCCGGTAGAAGGGCAGACTATAGCAATCAGCCCCAGCATTTT. This translates into CAGRRADYSNQPQHF.